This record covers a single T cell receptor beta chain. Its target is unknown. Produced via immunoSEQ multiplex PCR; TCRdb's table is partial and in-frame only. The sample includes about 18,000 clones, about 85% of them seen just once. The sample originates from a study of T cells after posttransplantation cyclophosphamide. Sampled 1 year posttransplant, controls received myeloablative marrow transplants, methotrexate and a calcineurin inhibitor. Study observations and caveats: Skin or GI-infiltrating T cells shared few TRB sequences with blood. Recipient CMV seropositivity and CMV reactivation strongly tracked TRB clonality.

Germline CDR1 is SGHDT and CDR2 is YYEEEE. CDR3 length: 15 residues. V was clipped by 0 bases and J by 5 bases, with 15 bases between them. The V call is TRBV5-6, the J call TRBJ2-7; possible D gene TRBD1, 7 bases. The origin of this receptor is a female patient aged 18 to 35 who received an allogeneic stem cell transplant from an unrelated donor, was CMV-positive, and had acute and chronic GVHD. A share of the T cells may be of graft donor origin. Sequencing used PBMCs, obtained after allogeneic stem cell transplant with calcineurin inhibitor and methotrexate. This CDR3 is CASSLVGQEGHEQYF. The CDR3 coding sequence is TGTGCCAGCAGCTTGGTCGGACAGGAGGGACACGAGCAGTACTTC.